The sequence of this T cell receptor (beta chain) was determined in a study of blood T cell repertoires in COVID-19. Looking at the study overall: COVID-19 samples from acute and convalescent phases originated in the United States, Italy and Spain. Sample material is recorded as cDNA or gDNA derived from T cells, B-cell-depleted T cells, or PBMCs.

Germline loops: CDR1 LGHDT, CDR2 YNNKEL (reference sequence). The CDR3 has 16 amino acids. Trimming left V 1 base short and J 5 bases short, with 12 bases between. In the original workflow: Reference gene primer amplification in the assay estimated nucleated cell counts. TCRdb keeps only in-frame clones here, not all; method: immunoSEQ multiplex PCR. V and J calls and clone size follow that table, whereas D and trimming were derived from the DNA. The table includes about 110,000 clones, roughly 91% detected once. Sequenced: peripheral blood. This rearrangement joins TRBV3-1 (or the pseudogene TRBV3-2) to TRBJ1-6; D remains ambiguous. This TCR derives from a woman in her fifties or sixties with acute or convalescent COVID-19. Here the CDR3 reads CASSQGFSSNNSPLHF. For the CDR3, the DNA is TGTGCCAGCAGCCAAGGTTTTTCCAGTAATAATTCACCCCTCCACTTT.